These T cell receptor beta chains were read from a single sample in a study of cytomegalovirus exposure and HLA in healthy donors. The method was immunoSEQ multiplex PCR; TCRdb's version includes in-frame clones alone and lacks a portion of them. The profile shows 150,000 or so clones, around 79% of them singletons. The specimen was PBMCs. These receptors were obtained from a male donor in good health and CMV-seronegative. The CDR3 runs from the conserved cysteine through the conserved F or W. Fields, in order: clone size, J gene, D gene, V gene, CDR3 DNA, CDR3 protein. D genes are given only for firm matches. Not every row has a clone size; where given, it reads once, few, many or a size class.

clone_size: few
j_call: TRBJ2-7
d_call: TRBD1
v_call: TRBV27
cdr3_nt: TGTGCCAGCAGTCCAGACCCGGGACAGGGGGGCTCCTACGAGCAGTACTTC
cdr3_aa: CASSPDPGQGGSYEQYF

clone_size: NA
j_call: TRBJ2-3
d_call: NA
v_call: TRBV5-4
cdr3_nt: TGTGCCAGCAGCTTGGACGGGGCAGATACGCAGTATTTT
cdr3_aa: CASSLDGADTQYF

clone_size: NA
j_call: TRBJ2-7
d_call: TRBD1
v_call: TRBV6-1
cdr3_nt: TGTGCCAGCAGTGATCGGGACAGGGGTTTCTACGAGCAGTACTTC
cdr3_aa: CASSDRDRGFYEQYF

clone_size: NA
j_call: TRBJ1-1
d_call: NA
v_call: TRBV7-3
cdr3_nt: TGTGCCAGCAGCTTATACCAGGGTAGTGAAGCTTTCTTT
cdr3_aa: CASSLYQGSEAFF

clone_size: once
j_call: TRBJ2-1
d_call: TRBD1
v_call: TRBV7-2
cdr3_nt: TGTGCCAGCAGCATCGCGGGGACAGGGGGGTGGAATGAGCAGTTCTTC
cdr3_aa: CASSIAGTGGWNEQFF

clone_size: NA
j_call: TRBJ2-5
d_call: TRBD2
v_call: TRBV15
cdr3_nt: TGTGCCACCGGGGGGGCGGGAGGATACATTCGTGGAGAGACCCAGTACTTC
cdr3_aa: CATGGAGGYIRGETQYF

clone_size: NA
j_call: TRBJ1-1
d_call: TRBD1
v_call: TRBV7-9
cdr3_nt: TGTGCCAGCAGCGACCAGACAGGGGTGAACACTGAAGCTTTCTTT
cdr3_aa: CASSDQTGVNTEAFF

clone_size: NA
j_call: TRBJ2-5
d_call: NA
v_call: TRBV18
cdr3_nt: TGTGCCAGCTCACCTTTCTTGACAGGACAAGAGACCCAGTACTTC
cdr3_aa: CASSPFLTGQETQYF

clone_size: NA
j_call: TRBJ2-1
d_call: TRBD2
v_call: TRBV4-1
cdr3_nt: TGCGCCAGCAGCCCGATAGCGGGGGGGGTCTGGAATGAGCAGTTCTTC
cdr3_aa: CASSPIAGGVWNEQFF

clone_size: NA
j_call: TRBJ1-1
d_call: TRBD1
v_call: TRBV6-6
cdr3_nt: TGTGCCAGCAGTTCGGGACAGGGGGCGCGAACTGAAGCTTTCTTT
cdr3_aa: CASSSGQGARTEAFF

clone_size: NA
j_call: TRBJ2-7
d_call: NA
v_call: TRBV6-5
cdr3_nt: TGTGCCAGCAGGGGGGCAGGGGTTTACGAGCAGTACTTC
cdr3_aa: CASRGAGVYEQYF

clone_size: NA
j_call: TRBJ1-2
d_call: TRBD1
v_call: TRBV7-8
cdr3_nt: TGTGCCACCCAGGGGGCGTCGGTTGGCTACACCTTC
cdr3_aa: CATQGASVGYTF

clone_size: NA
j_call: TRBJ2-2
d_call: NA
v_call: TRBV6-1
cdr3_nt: TGTGCCAGCAGTTTCCACGCGGGGTCCGGGGAGCTGTTTTTT
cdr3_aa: CASSFHAGSGELFF

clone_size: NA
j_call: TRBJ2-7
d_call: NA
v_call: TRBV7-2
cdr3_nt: TGTGCCAGCAGCTTAGACGGTTCCTACGAGCAGTACTTC
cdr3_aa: CASSLDGSYEQYF

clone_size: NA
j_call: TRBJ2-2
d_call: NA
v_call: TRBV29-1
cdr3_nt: TGCAGCGTTGAGGCACAGATAAACACCGGGGAGCTGTTTTTT
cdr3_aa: CSVEAQINTGELFF

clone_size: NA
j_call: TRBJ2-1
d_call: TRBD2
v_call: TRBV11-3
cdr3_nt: TGTGCCAGCAGCCCTCCGGGACTAGCGGGACATGAGCAGTTCTTC
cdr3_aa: CASSPPGLAGHEQFF

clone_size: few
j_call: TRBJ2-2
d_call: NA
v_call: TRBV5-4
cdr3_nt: TGTGCCAGCAGCTTGGGGAGGGGGCGCGGGTCCGGGGAGCTGTTTTTT
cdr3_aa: CASSLGRGRGSGELFF

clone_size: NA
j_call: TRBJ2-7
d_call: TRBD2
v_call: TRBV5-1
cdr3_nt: TGCGCCAGCAGCTTGTCGGGGGGGCTCTACGAGCAGTACTTC
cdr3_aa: CASSLSGGLYEQYF

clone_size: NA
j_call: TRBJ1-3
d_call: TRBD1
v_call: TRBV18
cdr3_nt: TGTGCCAGCTCACCCGGGACAGTCTCTGGAAACACCATATATTTT
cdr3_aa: CASSPGTVSGNTIYF

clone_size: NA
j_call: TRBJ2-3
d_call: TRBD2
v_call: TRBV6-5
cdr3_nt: TGTGCCAGCAGTTTCCGGACTAGCGGGGTATCAGATACGCAGTATTTT
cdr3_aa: CASSFRTSGVSDTQYF

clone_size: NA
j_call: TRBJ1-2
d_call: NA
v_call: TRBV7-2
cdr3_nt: TGTGCCAGCAGCTTAGCCAGGGCGGATGGCTACACCTTC
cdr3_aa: CASSLARADGYTF

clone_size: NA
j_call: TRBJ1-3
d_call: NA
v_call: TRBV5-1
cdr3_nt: TGCGCCAGCAGCGCCAGGGGTTCTGGAAACACCATATATTTT
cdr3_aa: CASSARGSGNTIYF

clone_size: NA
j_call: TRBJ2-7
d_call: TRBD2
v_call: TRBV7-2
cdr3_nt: TGTGCCAGCAGCTCGCGACTAGCGGGGGCCTACGAGCAGTACTTC
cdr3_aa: CASSSRLAGAYEQYF

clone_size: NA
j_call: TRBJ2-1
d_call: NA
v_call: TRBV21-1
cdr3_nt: TGTGCCAGCAGCCCGACGGACAGGGTCCACAATGAGCAGTTCTTC
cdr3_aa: CASSPTDRVHNEQFF

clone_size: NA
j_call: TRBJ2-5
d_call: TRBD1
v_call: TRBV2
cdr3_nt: TGTGCCAGCGCCGACAGGGGAGGCCAAGAGACCCAGTACTTC
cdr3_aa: CASADRGGQETQYF

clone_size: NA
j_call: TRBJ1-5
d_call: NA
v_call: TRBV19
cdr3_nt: TGTGCCAGTAGGGCCCTGGCGCGGAACAATCAGCCCCAGCATTTT
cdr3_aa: CASRALARNNQPQHF

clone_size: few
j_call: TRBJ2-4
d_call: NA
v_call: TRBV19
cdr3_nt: TGTGCCAGTATGGGGGGACACATTCAGTACTTC
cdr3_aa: CASMGGHIQYF

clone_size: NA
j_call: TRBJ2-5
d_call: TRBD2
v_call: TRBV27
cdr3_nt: TGTGCCAGCAGTCCCAAGACTAGCGGGAGGTCTTGGGAGACCCAGTACTTC
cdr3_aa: CASSPKTSGRSWETQYF

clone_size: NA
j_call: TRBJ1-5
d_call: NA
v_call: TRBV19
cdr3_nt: TGTGCCAGTAGTATCTATATTGCGCGGGGGCGGAATCAGCCCCAGCATTTT
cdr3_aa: CASSIYIARGRNQPQHF

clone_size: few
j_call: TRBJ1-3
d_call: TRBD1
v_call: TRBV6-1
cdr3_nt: TGTGCCAGCAGTGAAGACCCGACAGGGGTCACCATATATTTT
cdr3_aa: CASSEDPTGVTIYF

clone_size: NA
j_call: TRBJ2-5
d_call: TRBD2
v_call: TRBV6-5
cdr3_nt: TGTGCCAGCAGTGACCAACTAGCGATGCAGACCCAGTACTTC
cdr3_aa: CASSDQLAMQTQYF

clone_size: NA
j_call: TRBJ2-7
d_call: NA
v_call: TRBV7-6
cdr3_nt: TGTGCCAGCAGCTTAGCAGGGGGCTACGAGCAGTACTTC
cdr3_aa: CASSLAGGYEQYF

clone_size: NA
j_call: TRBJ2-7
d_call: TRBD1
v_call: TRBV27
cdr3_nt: TGTGCCAGCAGTTTTAGGACAGGGCAATCCTACGAGCAGTACTTC
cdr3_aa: CASSFRTGQSYEQYF

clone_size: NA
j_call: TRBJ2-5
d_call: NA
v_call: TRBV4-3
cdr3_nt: TGCGCCAGCAGCCAAGGGGTTAGGGGGTACGAGACCCAGTACTTC
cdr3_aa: CASSQGVRGYETQYF

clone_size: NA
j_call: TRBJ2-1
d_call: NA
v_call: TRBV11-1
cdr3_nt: TGTGCCAGCAGCTCCCCTGGGGGGATTTACAATGAGCAGTTCTTC
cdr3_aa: CASSSPGGIYNEQFF

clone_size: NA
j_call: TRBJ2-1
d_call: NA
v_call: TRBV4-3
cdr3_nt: TGCGCCAGCAGCCAAGATTGGGGGGGGGCTTTGAGTGAGCAGTTCTTC
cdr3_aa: CASSQDWGGALSEQFF

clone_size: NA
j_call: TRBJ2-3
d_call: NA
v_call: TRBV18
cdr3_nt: TGTGCCAGTGGACAGTCAGTCGGTACGCAGTATTTT
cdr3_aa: CASGQSVGTQYF

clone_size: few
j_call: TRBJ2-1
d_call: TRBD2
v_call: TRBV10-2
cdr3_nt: TGCGCCAGCAGGAAAGCGGGAGGCTTAAATGAGCAGTTCTTC
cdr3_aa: CASRKAGGLNEQFF

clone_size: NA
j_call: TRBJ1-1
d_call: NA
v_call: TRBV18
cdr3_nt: TGTGCCAGCTCACCAGGCCTTAACACTGAAGCTTTCTTT
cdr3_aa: CASSPGLNTEAFF

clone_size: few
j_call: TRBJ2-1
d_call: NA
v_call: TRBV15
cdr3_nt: TGTGCCACCAGCAGATTCGGAGGCAATGAGCAGTTCTTC
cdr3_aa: CATSRFGGNEQFF